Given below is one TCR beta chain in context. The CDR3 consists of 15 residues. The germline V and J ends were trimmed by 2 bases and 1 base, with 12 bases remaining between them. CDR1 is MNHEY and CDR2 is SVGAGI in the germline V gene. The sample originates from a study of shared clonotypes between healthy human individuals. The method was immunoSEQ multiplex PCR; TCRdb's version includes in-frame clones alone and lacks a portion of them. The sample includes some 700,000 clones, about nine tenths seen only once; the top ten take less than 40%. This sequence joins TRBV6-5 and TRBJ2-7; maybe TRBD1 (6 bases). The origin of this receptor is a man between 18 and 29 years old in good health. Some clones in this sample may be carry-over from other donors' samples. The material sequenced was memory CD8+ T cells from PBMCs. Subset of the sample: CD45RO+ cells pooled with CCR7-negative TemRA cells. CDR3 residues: CASSYVPGHSYEQYF. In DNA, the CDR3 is TGTGCCAGCAGTTACGTACCGGGACATTCCTACGAGCAGTACTTC.